The source of this TCR beta chain is a study of blood T cell repertoires in COVID-19 (TCRdb year 2020). Regarding the study in general: Samples covering the acute and convalescent phases of COVID-19 were provided by collaborators in the United States, Italy and Spain. The material from the prospective study consisted of cDNA or gDNA derived from T cells, B-cell-depleted T cells, or PBMCs. Subjects who had been exposed to COVID-19, were actively infected with it, or had recovered from it provided the deeply sampled blood TCRbeta repertoires that made up the dataset. The repertoires were released in a freely available public database meant as a resource for research on the immune response to SARS-CoV-2. The samples were drawn from the first 160 participants of the ongoing ImmuneRACE study and from some 1,300 subjects provided by 6 global collaborators. The sample metadata nearly always contained a de-identified subject ID, COVID-19 status, age in years and sex. Where available, HLA class I and class II types were obtained from metadata supplied by the sample provider rather than from assay-based typing.

Collaborating institutions collected whole blood in K2EDTA tubes following their own protocols. For TCRbeta analysis, collaborators shipped samples in one of three forms: frozen whole blood, isolated PBMCs, or DNA extracted from either of those sample types. On the study overall, not on this receptor specifically: How much clinical and demographic metadata was included differed by source and by participant, and the metadata was provided uncurated.

A remark on this clone: Its binding antigen is unknown. Per-nucleotide qualities are absent, and no much larger clonotype sits a single base away.

The germline V gene (reference sequence) yields SEHNR for CDR1 and FQNEAQ for CDR2. The junction carries 13 bases between V and J, which are trimmed by 5 bases and 0 bases respectively. The CDR3 measures 15 amino acids from cysteine to phenylalanine. The sequence is cut down to CDR3 DNA, 45 bases in frame from base 1. TCRbeta CDR3 regions were amplified from genomic DNA using the immunoSEQ Assay, a bias-controlled multiplex PCR. In the original analysis: Within the assay, amplification of reference gene primers was used to estimate how many nucleated cells each sample contained. To quantify the absolute abundance of each unique TCRbeta CDR3 rearrangement, sequence reads were collapsed and filtered. For each sample, productive Simpson clonality was calculated as the square root of Simpson's diversity index over productive rearrangements. What TCRdb holds here is the immuneACCESS table cut down to in-frame rearrangements. Part of the clones is not present; checked against another copy, under half of the missing clones reflect an unresolved V gene, and the others are unexplained. V, J and clone size were drawn from that table, and D and trimming were deduced from the DNA. Here the sample has 220,000 or so clones; 80% to 85% occur a single time. Roughly 21% of the sample goes to the ten largest clones.

This clonotype was obtained from a man younger than 40 with active or convalescent COVID-19. The rearranged segments are TRBV7-9 and TRBJ1-1; 5 matching bases give a weak D call of TRBD1. The sequenced material came from peripheral blood. The DNA sequence is TGTGCCAGCAGCCGGGAGGGGAGTATGAACACTGAAGCTTTCTTT. Its amino acids are CASSREGSMNTEAFF.